This TCR beta chain was captured by sequencing in a study of T cells in Graves' hyperthyroidism and ophthalmopathy. The study, taken as a whole, reports: Through a model of 13 V-J features, ophthalmopathy was separated from stable hyperthyroidism.

With respect to this clonotype: Its antigen remains unknown.

This CDR3 has 14 amino acids. Between the trimmed V and J ends, which lost 1 base and 7 bases, there was a span of 14 bases. Germline V CDR1 and CDR2: SEHNR, FQNEAQ (reference sequence). What was amplified from RNA transcripts were TCR beta CDR3 regions. A first-round RT-PCR of the TCR CDR3 used the HTBI primer set. TCRdb redid the calling of the multiplex PCR reads with MiXCR, one entry per CDR3 protein. This table holds 650,000 to 700,000 distinct CDR3 sequences, approximately 15% found once. On the basis of clinical symptoms, serum thyroxine and TRAb, thyroid ultrasound and orbital computed tomography, diagnoses were made.

The material sequenced was blood. The chain carries TRBV7-9 and TRBJ2-7; D is tentatively TRBD1 or TRBD2 (5 bases each). The TCR sequence derives from a man aged 45-65 years with Graves' hyperthyroidism. The CDR3 reads CASSLGGASGEQYF. The DNA of the CDR3 is TGTGCCAGCAGCTTAGGAGGGGCCTCCGGGGAGCAGTACTTC.